This T cell receptor beta chain was documented in a study of blood T cell repertoires in COVID-19. Study as a whole: The United States, Italy and Spain were the sources of the acute and convalescent COVID-19 samples. The analysed material was cDNA or gDNA that came from T cells, B-cell-depleted T cells, or PBMCs.

As originally analysed: Counts of nucleated cells, estimated from reference gene primer amplification, were obtained. Libraries were prepared by immunoSEQ multiplex PCR; TCRdb keeps only in-frame clonotypes and omits some of them. For V, J and clone size, that table is used; D and trimming come from the DNA. Of fewer than 400,000 clones in the sample, roughly 89% were seen once. CDR1 is SGHRS and CDR2 is YFSETQ in the germline V gene. V lost 0 bases to trimming and J lost 3 bases; unmatched junction nucleotides: 10. CDR3 length: 18 amino acids. Patients in Seattle were enrolled during active infection, then followed longitudinally.

The receptor was isolated from a young woman with COVID-19, enrolled during active disease. Sample: peripheral blood. The chain carries TRBV5-1 and TRBJ1-1; 11 bases fit TRBD1. The CDR3 here is CASSLGWGQGVWYTEAFF. As DNA, the CDR3 is TGCGCCAGCAGCTTGGGATGGGGACAGGGGGTTTGGTACACTGAAGCTTTCTTT. Full variable domain (outside the CDR3, taken from reference TRBV5-1 and TRBJ1-1): KAGVTQTPRYLIKTRGQQVTLSCSPISGHRSVSWYQQTPGQGLQFLFEYFSETQRNKGNFPGRFSGRQFSNSRSEMNVSTLELGDSALYLCASSLGWGQGVWYTEAFFGQGTRLTVV.